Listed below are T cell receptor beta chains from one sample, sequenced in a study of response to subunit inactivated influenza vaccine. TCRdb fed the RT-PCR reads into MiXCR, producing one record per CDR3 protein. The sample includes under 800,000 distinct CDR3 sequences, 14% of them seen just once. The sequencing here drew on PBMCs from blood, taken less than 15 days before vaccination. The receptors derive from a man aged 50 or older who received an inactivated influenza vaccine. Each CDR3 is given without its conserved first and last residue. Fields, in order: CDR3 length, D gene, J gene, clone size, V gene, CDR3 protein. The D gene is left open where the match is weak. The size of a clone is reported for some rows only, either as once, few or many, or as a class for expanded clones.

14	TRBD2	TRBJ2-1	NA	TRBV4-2	ASSQEWASGGTEQF
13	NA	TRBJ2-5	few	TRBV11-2	ASSPTPGLRGTQY
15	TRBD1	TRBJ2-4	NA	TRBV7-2	ASSSNPGTGDKNIQY
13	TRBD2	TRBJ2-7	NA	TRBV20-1	SASSLAGVSGEQY
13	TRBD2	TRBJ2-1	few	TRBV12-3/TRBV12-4	ASTNGGGRYNEQF
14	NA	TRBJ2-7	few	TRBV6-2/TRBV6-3	ASHRDFRASVPEVY
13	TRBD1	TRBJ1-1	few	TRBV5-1	TSSYSRGRQGSAF
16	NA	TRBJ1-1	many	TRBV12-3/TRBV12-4	ASSLGTAIARDVAEAF
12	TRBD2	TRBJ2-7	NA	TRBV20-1	SASQGLAGYEQY
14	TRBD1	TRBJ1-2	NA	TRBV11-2	ASSPGQGGHIDGYT
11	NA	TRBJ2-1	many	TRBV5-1	ASSLGTANEQF
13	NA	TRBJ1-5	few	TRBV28	ASSRGEGYHQPQH